These 30 T cell receptor beta chains were all obtained from the same sample, sequenced in a study of blood T cells in healthy people across ages. A second PCR, run for roughly 7 to 12 cycles, used a sample-barcoded 5' primer plus a J-beta primer mix. Each CDR3 protein gets one entry after TCRdb re-called the 5' RACE reads with MiXCR. There are some 1 million distinct CDR3 sequences in the sample; 40% to 45% occur only once, and 15% to 20% lies in the top ten. The sample taken for sequencing was blood. These receptors came from a woman aged 55-70 years in good health.

There are a few counts of this clonotype. The chain joins TRBV7-2 to TRBJ2-1, with 9 bases that match TRBD2. The CDR3 spans 15 residues. The ends lost 5 bases at V and 12 bases at J; junction bases unmatched: 14. Germline V gives CDR1 SGHTA, CDR2 FQGNSA. DNA of the CDR3: TGTGCCAGCAGCCCCCAGGGGGTAGCGGGAGTGCGGCAGTTCTTC. Its protein is CASSPQGVAGVRQFF.

This clonotype is a singleton in its sample. The rearrangement uses TRBV20-1 and TRBJ2-5; 9 bases agree with TRBD1. This CDR3 contains 14 residues. Germline V gene data show CDR1 as DFQATT and CDR2 as SNEGSKA (reference sequence). With 3 bases clipped from V and 5 bases from J, the junction kept 7 bases outside the gene matches. The CDR3 DNA is TGCAGTGCTAGTCCTGGGACAGGGAAGGAGACCCAGTACTTC. Its translation: CSASPGTGKETQYF.

With respect to this clonotype: This CDR3 is missing its conserved last phenylalanine or tryptophan, likely due to a read error. The chain has TRBV20-1 and TRBJ2-7; D possibly matches TRBD1 or TRBD2 (5 bases each). The CDR3 totals 17 residues. CDR1 DFQATT and CDR2 SNEGSKA come from the germline V gene (reference sequence). The V end lost 3 bases, the J end lost 7 bases, and 28 bases lay between the germline ends. CDR3 sequence (DNA): TGCAGTGCTAGTTTTAGGGTACCGGGGACCCTAATGGGGGAGCAGTACTTG. Protein: CSASFRVPGTLMGEQYL.

This clonotype was seen only a few times. J is TRBJ2-1 and V is TRBV5-8; D perhaps matches TRBD2 (5 bases). The CDR3 runs 10 residues. Germline assignment: CDR1 SGHTS and CDR2 YDEGEE. Trimming removed 1 base from V and 15 bases from J, with 8 bases in between. The DNA for the CDR3 is TGTGCCAGCAGCTTGAGGACTCCGTTCTTC. This encodes CASSLRTPFF.

This clonotype was picked up a small number of times. The chain has TRBV7-2 and TRBJ2-7; no reliable D call. V was shortened by 5 bases and J by 7 bases, with 24 bases between the two germline ends. Germline values: CDR1 SGHTA, CDR2 FQGNSA. This CDR3 spans 16 amino acids. The CDR3 here is CASSPRLGGPLREQYF. In DNA, the CDR3 is TGTGCCAGCAGCCCCCGGTTGGGCGGCCCATTGAGAGAGCAGTACTTC.

The V and J genes are TRBV20-1 and TRBJ2-1, with a weak D call TRBD2 (6 bases). The CDR3 totals 17 residues. In germline, CDR1 is DFQATT, CDR2 SNEGSKA (reference sequence). V shed 0 bases and J shed 0 bases, with 15 bases lying between them. The CDR3 DNA reads as TGCAGTGCTAGAGACCGGTCCGGGACTGGCTCCTACAATGAGCAGTTCTTC. Residues: CSARDRSGTGSYNEQFF.

This clonotype was seen only a few times. The chain uses TRBV20-1 and TRBJ1-2; tentative D call: TRBD1 (6 bases). The V and J ends lost 5 bases and 8 bases respectively, with 15 bases between them. CDR3 size: 12 residues. Germline V lookup: CDR1 DFQATT, CDR2 SNEGSKA (reference sequence). CDR3 nucleotide sequence: TGCAGTGCTCCACAGGGTAGATCGGGCTACACCTTC. This gives the protein CSAPQGRSGYTF.

The chain joins TRBV2 to TRBJ2-5, with D unclear. The CDR3 loop spans 12 amino acids. The V end lost 9 bases, the J end lost 0 bases, and 8 bases lay between the germline ends. Germline V lookup: CDR1 SNHLY, CDR2 FYNNEI. The CDR3 region is CASQGYQETQYF. CDR3 in DNA: TGTGCCAGTCAAGGGTACCAAGAGACCCAGTACTTC.

The gene calls are TRBV14 and TRBJ1-1; 8 bases agree with TRBD1. CDR1 and CDR2 from the germline V gene are SGHDN and FVKESK. Trimming at V came to 4 bases and at J to 1 base, leaving 5 bases not matched to a gene. The CDR3 loop spans 15 amino acids. The DNA for the CDR3 is TGTGCCAGCAGCCGCGGACAGGGTGCGAACACTGAAGCTTTCTTT. Its protein product is CASSRGQGANTEAFF.

This clonotype has just a few counts. The rearrangement joins TRBV3-1 to TRBJ1-1; D is ambiguous. Between the trimmed V and J ends, which lost 2 bases and 3 bases, there was a span of 13 bases. The CDR3 runs 15 residues. Germline V lookup: CDR1 LGHDT, CDR2 YNNKEL (reference sequence). The CDR3 region has the DNA TGTGCCAGCAGCCAAAGTCTGGGGTTGTACACTGAAGCTTTCTTT. This codes for CASSQSLGLYTEAFF.

This clonotype was observed a handful of times. This chain connects TRBV10-2 to TRBJ2-3, with 11 positions matching TRBD1. This CDR3 spans 15 amino acids. V trimming: 6 bases; J trimming: 1 base; junction bases outside the gene matches: 3. CDR1 and CDR2 (germline): WSHSY, SAAADI. CDR3 sequence: CASRGQGAGTDTQYF. The CDR3 DNA is TGCGCCAGCAGAGGACAGGGGGCTGGCACAGATACGCAGTATTTT.

V gene TRBV20-1 combines with J gene TRBJ2-3, with D possibly TRBD2 on 5 matching bases. The CDR3 runs to 13 residues. Deletions cut 5 bases from V and 1 base from J, with 10 bases between. Germline lookup yields CDR1 DFQATT and CDR2 SNEGSKA (reference sequence). The CDR3, as DNA: TGCAGTGCTTCCCAAGCGGGCACAGATACGCAGTATTTT. Its protein is CSASQAGTDTQYF.

The chain uses TRBV20-1 and TRBJ2-7; TRBD2 is a possible D gene (6 bases). The assigned J gene may be wrong: the sequence end matches TRBJ2-5 better. The V gene's germline CDR1 is DFQATT and CDR2 SNEGSKA (reference sequence). The CDR3 length is 14 residues. The CDR3 region has the DNA TGCAGTGCTAGAGCGGGACTGCCGGGGGAGACCCAGTACTTC. It translates to CSARAGLPGETQYF.

The J gene is TRBJ2-1, the V gene TRBV12-3 or TRBV12-4, with D unresolved. The CDR3 runs 15 residues. Trimming shortened V by 0 bases and J by 2 bases, and 8 bases separated the two germline ends. The CDR3 nucleotides read TGTGCCAGCAGTTTAGCCGTAGAACCCTACAATGAGCAGTTCTTC. Translating it yields CASSLAVEPYNEQFF.

The chain carries TRBV6-5 and TRBJ2-7; D ambiguous. Trimming took off 6 bases at V and 1 base at J, with 13 bases between the two ends. Germline V lookup: CDR1 MNHEY, CDR2 SVGAGI. The CDR3 is made up of 14 amino acids. The CDR3 region has the DNA TGTGCCAGCAGCACAAATCCAAGGTCCTACGAGCAGTACTTC. Translating gives CASSTNPRSYEQYF.

CDR3 nucleotides: TGTGCCAGCAGCCAACGGGACGGGGGCGGCAATCAGCCCCAGCATTTT. Amino acids: CASSQRDGGGNQPQHF. The chain uses TRBV3-1 and TRBJ1-5; tentative D call: TRBD1 (6 bases). Deletions cut 2 bases from V and 2 bases from J, with 13 bases between. The CDR3 contains 16 residues. The germline V gene has CDR1 LGHDT and CDR2 YNNKEL (reference sequence).

The rearrangement joins TRBV11-2 to TRBJ2-7; 9 bases align to TRBD2. The germline V gene encodes CDR1 SGHAT and CDR2 FQNNGV. Trimming at V came to 5 bases and at J to 7 bases, leaving 6 bases not matched to a gene. This CDR3 has 13 residues. The CDR3 region is CASSLSGSVEQYF. The CDR3 DNA reads as TGTGCCAGCAGCCTTAGCGGGAGTGTTGAGCAGTACTTC.

This clonotype has only a few counts. The genes are TRBV20-1 and TRBJ1-2, with 8 bases fitting TRBD1. This CDR3 comprises 13 residues. With 3 bases clipped from V and 8 bases from J, the junction kept 8 bases outside the gene matches. Germline assignment: CDR1 DFQATT and CDR2 SNEGSKA (reference sequence). CDR3 region: CSASRQGMRGYTF. Written as DNA, the CDR3 is TGCAGTGCTAGTAGACAGGGGATGAGAGGCTACACCTTC.

The DNA of the CDR3 is TGTGCCAGCAGCCAACTCGACTCTAGCTCCGGGGCCAACGTCCTGACTTTC. Translation: CASSQLDSSSGANVLTF. The genes are TRBV4-2 and TRBJ2-6; D might be TRBD2 (5 bases). Germline assignment: CDR1 LGHNA and CDR2 YNFKEQ. There are 17 residues in the CDR3. V shed 2 bases and J shed 4 bases, with 15 bases lying between them.

The table lists this clonotype with a few counts. The chain joins TRBV20-1 to TRBJ2-7, with unresolved D. V lost 2 bases and J 4 bases, leaving 12 bases between the germline ends. Germline V gene lookup returns CDR1 DFQATT and CDR2 SNEGSKA (reference sequence). The CDR3 is made up of 13 amino acids. DNA for the CDR3: TGCAGTGCTAGACCAGCTATTAATTACGAGCAGTACTTC. Its translation: CSARPAINYEQYF.

This clonotype was counted a few times. The CDR3 nucleotides are TGCAGTGCGAGTGACAGGGGCGATCAGCCCCAGCATTTT. Protein product: CSASDRGDQPQHF. J is TRBJ1-5 and V is TRBV20-1; 8 nucleotides align to TRBD1. Trimming cost V 6 bases and J 5 bases; bases outside gene matches: 6. Germline loops: CDR1 DFQATT, CDR2 SNEGSKA (reference sequence). The CDR3 length is 13 residues.

The genes are TRBV30 and TRBJ2-7; TRBD1 might be the D (5 bases). Looked up from germline, CDR1 is GTSNPN and CDR2 is SVGIG (reference sequence). There are 15 residues in the CDR3. V gave up 0 bases and J gave up 2 bases, with 14 bases separating them. CDR3 loop: CAWSVRQGWTYEQYF. CDR3 nucleotide sequence: TGTGCCTGGAGTGTTCGGCAGGGATGGACCTACGAGCAGTACTTC.

This chain links TRBV10-1 with TRBJ2-1, with TRBD2 matching 10 bases. The germline gives CDR1 WNHNN, CDR2 SYGVQD (reference sequence). The V segment lost 4 bases and the J segment 5 bases; nucleotides outside the gene matches: 5. The CDR3 extends over 15 amino acids. CDR3 coding DNA: TGCGCCAGCAGTGCCCTAGCGGGAGATAACAATGAGCAGTTCTTC. It encodes CASSALAGDNNEQFF.

The CDR3 spells CSARIGEGQGVAGANVLTF. CDR3 nucleotides: TGCAGTGCTAGGATCGGGGAGGGACAGGGGGTCGCTGGGGCCAACGTCCTGACTTTC. J is TRBJ2-6 and V is TRBV20-1; 11 positions match TRBD1. Looked up from germline, CDR1 is DFQATT and CDR2 is SNEGSKA (reference sequence). The junction had 12 bases not matched to a gene; V was cut back by 3 bases and J by 2 bases. This CDR3 spans 19 amino acids.

The chain joins TRBV9 to TRBJ2-6, with 8 nucleotides matching TRBD1. V was clipped by 3 bases and J by 1 base; unmatched bases: 6. This CDR3 spans 17 amino acids. In germline, CDR1 is SGDLS, CDR2 YYNGEE. The CDR3 region has the DNA TGTGCCAGCAGCGGGGGACAGGATGTGTCTGGGGCCAACGTCCTGACTTTC. This translates into CASSGGQDVSGANVLTF. The complete variable domain, with remaining parts taken from reference TRBV9 and TRBJ2-6, reads DSGVTQTPKHLITATGQRVTLRCSPRSGDLSVYWYQQSLDQGLQFLIQYYNGEERAKGNILERFSAQQFPDLHSELNLSSLELGDSALYFCASSGGQDVSGANVLTFGAGSRLTVL.

This clonotype came up a few times. The V gene is TRBV10-2, the J gene TRBJ2-7; 9 nucleotides align to TRBD2. V was clipped by 4 bases and J by 5 bases; unmatched bases: 6. The CDR3 extends over 14 amino acids. Germline V lookup: CDR1 WSHSY, CDR2 SAAADI. For the CDR3, the DNA is TGCGCCAGCAGTGCGGTAGCGGGAGTCCACGAGCAGTACTTC. Protein sequence: CASSAVAGVHEQYF.

The chain carries TRBV12-3 or TRBV12-4 and TRBJ1-6, with unresolved D. The germline V and J ends were trimmed by 2 bases and 8 bases, with 7 bases remaining between them. CDR3 size: 13 residues. The CDR3 sequence is CASSLRRDSPLHF. In DNA, the CDR3 is TGTGCCAGCAGTTTAAGAAGGGATTCACCCCTCCACTTT.

This sequence joins TRBV13 and TRBJ2-7; the match to TRBD1 covers 7 bases. The CDR3 loop spans 14 amino acids. Germline V gives CDR1 PRHDT, CDR2 FYEKMQ (reference sequence). The V gene end was trimmed by 4 bases and the J gene end by 5 bases; junction bases not matched to a gene: 8. CDR3 DNA sequence: TGTGCCAGCAGCTCTGGACAGGTTGGGGACGAGCAGTACTTC. It translates to CASSSGQVGDEQYF.

As for this clonotype: The junction does not match germline at one end; this may be a read error. The rearrangement links TRBV12-3 or TRBV12-4 to TRBJ1-2, with TRBD1 identical over 11 bases. The CDR3 consists of 14 residues. The CDR3 nucleotides read TGTGTCAGCAGCCCGGACAGGGGGCTGGGTGGCTACACCTTC. Protein product: CVSSPDRGLGGYTF.

This clonotype was picked up one time. This chain uses TRBV27 with TRBJ2-7, with D possibly being TRBD2 (6 bases). CDR1 MNHEY and CDR2 SMNVEV come from the germline V gene (reference sequence). Trimming took off 0 bases at V and 4 bases at J, with 16 bases between the two ends. CDR3 length: 16 amino acids. CDR3: CASSLSKPGLLYEQYF. DNA for the CDR3: TGTGCCAGCAGTTTATCGAAACCGGGACTCCTTTACGAGCAGTACTTC.